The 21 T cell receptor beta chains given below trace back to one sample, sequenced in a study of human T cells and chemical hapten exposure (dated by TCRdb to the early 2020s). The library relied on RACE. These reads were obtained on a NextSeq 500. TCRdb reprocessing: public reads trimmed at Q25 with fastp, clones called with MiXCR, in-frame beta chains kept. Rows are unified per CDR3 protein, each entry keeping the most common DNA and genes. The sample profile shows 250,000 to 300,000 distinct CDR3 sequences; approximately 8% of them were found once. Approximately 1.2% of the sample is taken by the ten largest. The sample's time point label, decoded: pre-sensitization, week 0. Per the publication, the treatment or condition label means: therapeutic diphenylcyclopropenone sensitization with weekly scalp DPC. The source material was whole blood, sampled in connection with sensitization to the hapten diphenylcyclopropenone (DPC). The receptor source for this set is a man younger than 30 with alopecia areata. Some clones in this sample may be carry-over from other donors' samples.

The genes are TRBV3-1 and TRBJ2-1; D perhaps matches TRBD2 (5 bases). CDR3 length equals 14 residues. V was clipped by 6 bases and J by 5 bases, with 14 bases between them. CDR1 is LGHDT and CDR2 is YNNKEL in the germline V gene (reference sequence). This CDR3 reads CASSPSGLHNEQFF. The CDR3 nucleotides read TGTGCCAGCAGTCCTTCCGGACTTCACAATGAGCAGTTCTTC.

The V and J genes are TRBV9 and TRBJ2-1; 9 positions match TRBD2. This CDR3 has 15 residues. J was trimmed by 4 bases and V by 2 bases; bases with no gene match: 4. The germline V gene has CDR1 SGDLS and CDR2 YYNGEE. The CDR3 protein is CASSVGTSRYNEQFF. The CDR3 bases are TGTGCCAGCAGCGTGGGGACTAGCAGGTACAATGAGCAGTTCTTC. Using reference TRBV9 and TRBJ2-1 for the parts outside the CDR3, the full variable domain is DSGVTQTPKHLITATGQRVTLRCSPRSGDLSVYWYQQSLDQGLQFLIQYYNGEERAKGNILERFSAQQFPDLHSELNLSSLELGDSALYFCASSVGTSRYNEQFFGPGTRLTVL.

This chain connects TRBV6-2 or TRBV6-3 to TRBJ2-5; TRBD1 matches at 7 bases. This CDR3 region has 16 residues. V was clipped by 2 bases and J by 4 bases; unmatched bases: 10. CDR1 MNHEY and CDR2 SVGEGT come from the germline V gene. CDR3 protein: CASSYPETGAGETQYF. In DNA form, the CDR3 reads TGTGCCAGCAGTTACCCCGAAACAGGGGCGGGAGAGACCCAGTACTTC.

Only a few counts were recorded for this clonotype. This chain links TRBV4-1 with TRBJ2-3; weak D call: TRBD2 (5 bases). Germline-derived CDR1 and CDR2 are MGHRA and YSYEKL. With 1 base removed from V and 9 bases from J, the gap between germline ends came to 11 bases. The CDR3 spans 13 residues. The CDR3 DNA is TGCGCCAGCAGCCAAGTAGTCGGAGGAACGCAGTATTTT. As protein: CASSQVVGGTQYF.

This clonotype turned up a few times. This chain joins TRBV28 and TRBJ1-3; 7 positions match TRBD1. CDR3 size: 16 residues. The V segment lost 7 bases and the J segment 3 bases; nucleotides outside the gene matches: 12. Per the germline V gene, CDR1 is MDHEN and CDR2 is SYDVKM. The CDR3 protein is CASTQAGGIGGNTIYF. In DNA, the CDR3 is TGTGCCAGCACGCAAGCAGGGGGAATTGGTGGAAACACCATATATTTT.

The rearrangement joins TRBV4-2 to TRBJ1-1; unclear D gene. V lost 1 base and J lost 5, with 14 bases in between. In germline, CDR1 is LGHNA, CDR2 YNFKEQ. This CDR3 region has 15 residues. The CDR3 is CASSQVVLGNTEAFF. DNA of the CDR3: TGTGCCAGCAGCCAAGTTGTCTTAGGGAATACTGAAGCTTTCTTT.

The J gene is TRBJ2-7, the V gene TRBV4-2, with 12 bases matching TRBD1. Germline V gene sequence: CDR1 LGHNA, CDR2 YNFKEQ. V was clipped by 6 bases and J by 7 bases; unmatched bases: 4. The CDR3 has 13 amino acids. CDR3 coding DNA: TGTGCCAGCAGGGGACAGGGGGCTCGGGAGCAGTACTTC. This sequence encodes CASRGQGAREQYF.

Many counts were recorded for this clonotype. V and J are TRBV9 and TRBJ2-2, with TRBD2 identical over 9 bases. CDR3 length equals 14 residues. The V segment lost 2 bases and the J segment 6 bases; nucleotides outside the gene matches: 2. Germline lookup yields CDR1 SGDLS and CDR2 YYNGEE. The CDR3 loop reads CASSVRTSAGELFF. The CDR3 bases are TGTGCCAGCAGCGTGCGGACTAGCGCCGGGGAGCTGTTTTTT.

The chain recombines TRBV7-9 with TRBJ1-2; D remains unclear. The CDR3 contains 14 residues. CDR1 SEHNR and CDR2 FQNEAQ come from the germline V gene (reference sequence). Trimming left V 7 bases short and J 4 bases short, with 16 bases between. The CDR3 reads CASTPGHSFYGYTF. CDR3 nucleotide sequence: TGTGCCAGCACCCCCGGGCATAGCTTCTATGGCTACACCTTC.

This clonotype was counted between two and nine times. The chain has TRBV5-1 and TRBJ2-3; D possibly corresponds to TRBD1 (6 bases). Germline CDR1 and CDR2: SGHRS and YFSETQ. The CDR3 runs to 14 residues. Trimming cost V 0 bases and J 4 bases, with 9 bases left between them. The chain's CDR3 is CASSLGQDADTQYF. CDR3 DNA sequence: TGCGCCAGCAGCTTGGGACAGGATGCAGATACGCAGTATTTT.

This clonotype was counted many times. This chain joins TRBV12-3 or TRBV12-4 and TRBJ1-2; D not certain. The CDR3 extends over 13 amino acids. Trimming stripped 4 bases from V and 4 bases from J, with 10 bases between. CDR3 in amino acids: CASSSWEGYGYTF. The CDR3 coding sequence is TGTGCCAGCAGTTCCTGGGAGGGCTATGGCTACACCTTC.

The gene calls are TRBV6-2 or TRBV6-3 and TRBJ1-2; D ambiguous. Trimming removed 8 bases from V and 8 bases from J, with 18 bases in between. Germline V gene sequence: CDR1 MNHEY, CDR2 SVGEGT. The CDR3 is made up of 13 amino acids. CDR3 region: CASVDGGFRGYTF. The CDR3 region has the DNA TGTGCCAGCGTCGACGGAGGTTTTCGGGGCTACACCTTC.

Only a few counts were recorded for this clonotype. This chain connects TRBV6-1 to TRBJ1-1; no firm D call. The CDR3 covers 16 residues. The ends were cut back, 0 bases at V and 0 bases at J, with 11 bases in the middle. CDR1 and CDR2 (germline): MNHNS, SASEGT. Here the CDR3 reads CASSEALGRMNTEAFF. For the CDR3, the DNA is TGTGCCAGCAGTGAAGCGCTGGGCAGAATGAACACTGAAGCTTTCTTT.

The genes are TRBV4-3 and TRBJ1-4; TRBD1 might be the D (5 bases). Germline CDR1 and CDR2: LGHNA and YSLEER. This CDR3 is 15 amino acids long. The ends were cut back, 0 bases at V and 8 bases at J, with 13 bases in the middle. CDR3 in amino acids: CASSQDPGIGEKLFF. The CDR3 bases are TGCGCCAGCAGCCAAGATCCAGGGATTGGCGAAAAACTGTTTTTT.

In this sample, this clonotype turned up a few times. CDR3 nucleotides: TGCGCCAGCAGCTCCCGACCGGAGGATACGCAGTATTTT. It codes for CASSSRPEDTQYF. The V call is TRBV4-1, the J call TRBJ2-3; D unclear. CDR1 is MGHRA, CDR2 YSYEKL, per germline. The CDR3 is 13 residues long. V gave up 5 bases and J gave up 6 bases, with 12 bases separating them.

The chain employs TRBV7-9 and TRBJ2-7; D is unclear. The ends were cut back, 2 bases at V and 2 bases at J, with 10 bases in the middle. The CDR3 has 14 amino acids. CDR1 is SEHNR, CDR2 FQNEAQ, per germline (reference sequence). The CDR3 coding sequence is TGTGCCAGCAGCTTATCTGATTATCCCTACGAGCAGTACGTC. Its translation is CASSLSDYPYEQYV.

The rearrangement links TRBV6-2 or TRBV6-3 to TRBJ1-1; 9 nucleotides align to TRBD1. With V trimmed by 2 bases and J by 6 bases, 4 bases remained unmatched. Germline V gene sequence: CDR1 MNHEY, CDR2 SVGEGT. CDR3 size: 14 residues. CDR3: CASSYPGQGSEAFF. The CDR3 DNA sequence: TGTGCCAGCAGTTACCCTGGACAGGGGTCTGAAGCTTTCTTT.

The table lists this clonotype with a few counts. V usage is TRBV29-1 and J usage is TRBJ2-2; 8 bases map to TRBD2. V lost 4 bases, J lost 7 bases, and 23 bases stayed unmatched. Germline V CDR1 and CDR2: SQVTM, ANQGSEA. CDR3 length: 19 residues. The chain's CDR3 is CSVGALWASGYSRGGELFF. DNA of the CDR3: TGCAGCGTTGGGGCGCTTTGGGCTAGCGGGTACTCACGAGGCGGGGAGCTGTTTTTT.

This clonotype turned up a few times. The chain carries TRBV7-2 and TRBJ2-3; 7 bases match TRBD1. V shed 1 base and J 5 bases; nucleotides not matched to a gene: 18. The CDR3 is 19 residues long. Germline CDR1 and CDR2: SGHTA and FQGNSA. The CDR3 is CASSLDHLKGAFGVDTQYF. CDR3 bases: TGTGCCAGCAGCTTAGATCATCTTAAGGGGGCGTTTGGGGTAGATACGCAGTATTTT.

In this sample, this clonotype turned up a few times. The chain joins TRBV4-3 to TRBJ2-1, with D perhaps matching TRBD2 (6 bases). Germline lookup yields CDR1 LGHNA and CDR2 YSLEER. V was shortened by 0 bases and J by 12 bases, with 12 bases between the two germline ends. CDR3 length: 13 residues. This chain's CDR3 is CASSQDPRGWQFF. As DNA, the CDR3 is TGCGCCAGCAGCCAAGATCCCCGGGGGTGGCAGTTCTTC.

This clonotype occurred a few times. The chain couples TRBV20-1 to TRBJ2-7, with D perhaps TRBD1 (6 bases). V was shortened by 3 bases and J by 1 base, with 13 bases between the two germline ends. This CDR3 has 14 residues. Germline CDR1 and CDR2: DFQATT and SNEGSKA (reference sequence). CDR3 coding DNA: TGCAGTGCTAGGCGACAGGCGGCATCCTACGAGCAGTACTTC. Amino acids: CSARRQAASYEQYF.